This TCR beta chain was recovered during a study of blood T cell repertoires in COVID-19. About the research overall: Both acute and convalescent COVID-19 samples were obtained from the United States, Italy and Spain.

The V segment lost 2 bases and the J segment 5 bases; nucleotides outside the gene matches: 8. The CDR3 spans 17 residues. Per germline, CDR1 LNHNV and CDR2 YYDKDF (reference sequence). Authors' methods: Reference gene primer amplification in the assay estimated nucleated cell counts. Generated by immunoSEQ multiplex PCR, the TCRdb table keeps only in-frame clones and is missing some. Clone size and the V and J calls come from that table; the DNA yielded D and trimming. The sample has 150,000 to 200,000 clones; 86% are singletons. The sequenced material came from peripheral blood. This receptor was taken from a woman aged 80 or older in a cohort sampled during active or convalescent COVID-19. The rearrangement uses TRBV15 and TRBJ2-5, with 13 bases lining up with TRBD2. The CDR3 loop is CATSRFTSGRGSETQYF. The DNA of the CDR3 is TGTGCCACCAGCAGATTCACTAGCGGGAGGGGTTCGGAGACCCAGTACTTC.